The 2 T cell receptor beta chains given below trace back to one sample, sequenced in a study of identical twins listed by TCRdb under 2016. Libraries came from 5' RACE. Sequenced using an Illumina HiSeq 2000. TCRdb reprocessed the public reads (quality trimming at Q25 with fastp, clone calling with MiXCR) and kept in-frame beta chains. Rows with a matching CDR3 protein are joined into one entry that keeps the most common DNA and genes. Within this sample are around 340,000 distinct CDR3 sequences, with around 12% of them counted one time only. Around 7.2% of the sample goes to the ten largest clones. These records were also assigned to another study, of yellow fever vaccine responses in identical twins.

Sequencing was carried out using CD8+ T cells sorted from blood. Receptors were obtained from a young woman in good health.

The genes are TRBV20-1 and TRBJ2-3; TRBD2 agrees at 10 bases. The trim removed 4 bases at V and 2 bases at J, leaving 15 bases unmatched. The CDR3 has 18 amino acids. CDR1 and CDR2 (germline): DFQATT, SNEGSKA (reference sequence). CDR3 in amino acids: CSAIVLAGGKGPTDTQYF. Written as DNA, the CDR3 is TGCAGTGCTATAGTCTTAGCGGGAGGAAAAGGACCCACAGATACGCAGTATTTT.

This chain uses TRBV15 with TRBJ2-7, with 13 bases matching TRBD2. This CDR3 region has 21 residues. Trimming cost V 0 bases and J 3 bases; bases outside gene matches: 17. The germline V gene encodes CDR1 LNHNV and CDR2 YYDKDF (reference sequence). The CDR3 loop is CATSRDSLLAGGPDFNYEQYF. CDR3 in DNA: TGTGCCACCAGCAGAGACTCCCTACTAGCGGGAGGGCCCGACTTCAACTACGAGCAGTACTTC.